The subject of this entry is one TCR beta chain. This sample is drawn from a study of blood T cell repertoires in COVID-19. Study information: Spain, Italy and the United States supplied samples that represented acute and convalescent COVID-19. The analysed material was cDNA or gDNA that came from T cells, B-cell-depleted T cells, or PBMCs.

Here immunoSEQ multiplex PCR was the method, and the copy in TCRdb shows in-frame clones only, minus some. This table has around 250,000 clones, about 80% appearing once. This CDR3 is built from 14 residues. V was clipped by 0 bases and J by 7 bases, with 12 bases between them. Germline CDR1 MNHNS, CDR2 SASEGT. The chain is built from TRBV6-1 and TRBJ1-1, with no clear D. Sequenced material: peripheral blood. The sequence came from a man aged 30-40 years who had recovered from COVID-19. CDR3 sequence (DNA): TGTGCCAGCAGTGAAGCTACTGAAGGACTTGAAGCTTTCTTT. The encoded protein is CASSEATEGLEAFF.